The rows below give T cell receptor beta chains drawn from one sample of a study of siplizumab effects on memory and regulatory T cells. TCRdb keeps only in-frame clones here, not all; method: immunoSEQ multiplex PCR. Of over 100,000 clones listed, just over 90% are singletons. Material for sequencing was Tregs sorted from blood. The receptor source for this set is a human donor in good health. Both conserved end residues are part of each CDR3. A D gene is named only where the DNA matches it firmly. For some rows the clone size is stated as once, few or many, or as a class when expanded; others skip it.

D gene: TRBD1
V gene: TRBV7-6
clone size: -
J gene: TRBJ1-2
CDR3 DNA: TGTGCCAGCAGCTTTAACAGGGGGAGGGTGAATGGCTACACCTTC
CDR3 protein: CASSFNRGRVNGYTF

D gene: -
V gene: TRBV27
clone size: -
J gene: TRBJ2-6
CDR3 DNA: TGTGCCAGCAGTTTTAAGGGACACGGAGACGTCCTGACTTTC
CDR3 protein: CASSFKGHGDVLTF

D gene: -
V gene: TRBV5-1
clone size: -
J gene: TRBJ2-7
CDR3 DNA: TGCGCCAGCAGGGGCGGGGTCGTGGGAACCTACGAGCAGTACTTC
CDR3 protein: CASRGGVVGTYEQYF

D gene: -
V gene: TRBV19
clone size: -
J gene: TRBJ1-5
CDR3 DNA: TGTGCCAGTAGGGCGCCCAGTAGCAATCAGCCCCAGCATTTT
CDR3 protein: CASRAPSSNQPQHF

D gene: TRBD2
V gene: TRBV9
clone size: -
J gene: TRBJ2-3
CDR3 DNA: TGTGCCAGCAGCAGAGGACTAGCTACAGATACGCAGTATTTT
CDR3 protein: CASSRGLATDTQYF

D gene: TRBD1
V gene: TRBV5-1
clone size: -
J gene: TRBJ2-1
CDR3 DNA: TGCGCCAGCAGTACCGGGACAGGGGGCCCCTACAATGAGCAGTTCTTC
CDR3 protein: CASSTGTGGPYNEQFF

D gene: -
V gene: TRBV4-1
clone size: -
J gene: TRBJ1-4
CDR3 DNA: TGCGCCAGCAGCCAAGATCGGTCAGGGAAGGACGAAAAACTGTTTTTT
CDR3 protein: CASSQDRSGKDEKLFF

D gene: TRBD2
V gene: TRBV6-6
clone size: -
J gene: TRBJ2-7
CDR3 DNA: TGTGCCAGCAGACAGAGCGGGGGGTTTTACGAGCAGTACTTC
CDR3 protein: CASRQSGGFYEQYF

D gene: TRBD2
V gene: TRBV5-1
clone size: -
J gene: TRBJ2-3
CDR3 DNA: TGCGCCAGCAGCTCGGCGCGGGGGGTCCCCACAGATACGCAGTATTTT
CDR3 protein: CASSSARGVPTDTQYF

D gene: TRBD2
V gene: TRBV6-6
clone size: -
J gene: TRBJ2-7
CDR3 DNA: TGTGCCAGCAGTTACAGCGGGGAGGTCGACGAGCAGTACTTC
CDR3 protein: CASSYSGEVDEQYF

D gene: -
V gene: TRBV5-1
clone size: -
J gene: TRBJ2-3
CDR3 DNA: TGCGCCAGCAGCTTGGGGGTCGGGGACACAGATACGCAGTATTTT
CDR3 protein: CASSLGVGDTDTQYF

D gene: -
V gene: TRBV10-1
clone size: -
J gene: TRBJ2-5
CDR3 DNA: TGCGCCAGCAGCAAAGACTGGGCCCGGGAGACCCAGTACTTC
CDR3 protein: CASSKDWARETQYF

D gene: -
V gene: TRBV30
clone size: -
J gene: TRBJ1-4
CDR3 DNA: TGTGCCTGGAGTGACCTAGGGGGGTCGGGGGAAAAACTGTTTTTT
CDR3 protein: CAWSDLGGSGEKLFF

D gene: -
V gene: TRBV5-1
clone size: -
J gene: TRBJ2-7
CDR3 DNA: TGCGCCAGCAGTTTATACGTTTCCTACGAGCAGTACTTC
CDR3 protein: CASSLYVSYEQYF

D gene: -
V gene: TRBV5-4
clone size: -
J gene: TRBJ2-7
CDR3 DNA: TGTGCCAGCAGCGGGGCCAGCCAGGAGCAGTACTTC
CDR3 protein: CASSGASQEQYF

D gene: TRBD1
V gene: TRBV7-3
clone size: -
J gene: TRBJ1-2
CDR3 DNA: TGTGCCAGCAGCAAGGGACAGGGGGATGGCTACACCTTC
CDR3 protein: CASSKGQGDGYTF

D gene: -
V gene: TRBV5-1
clone size: -
J gene: TRBJ2-2
CDR3 DNA: TGCGCCAGCAGCTCCTACGACAACTCCGGGGAGCTGTTTTTT
CDR3 protein: CASSSYDNSGELFF

D gene: TRBD1
V gene: TRBV11-2
clone size: few
J gene: TRBJ1-3
CDR3 DNA: TGTGCCAGCAGCGACGGACAGGGAGCGTATGGAAACACCATATATTTT
CDR3 protein: CASSDGQGAYGNTIYF

D gene: TRBD2
V gene: TRBV7-9
clone size: -
J gene: TRBJ2-3
CDR3 DNA: TGTGCCAGCAGCTTAGCGGGGACTAGCGGCAGCACAGATACGCAGTATTTT
CDR3 protein: CASSLAGTSGSTDTQYF

D gene: -
V gene: TRBV18
clone size: -
J gene: TRBJ1-2
CDR3 DNA: TGTGCCAGCTCACCAACAGGCGGCGCTAACTATGGCTACACCTTC
CDR3 protein: CASSPTGGANYGYTF

D gene: -
V gene: TRBV18
clone size: once
J gene: TRBJ2-7
CDR3 DNA: TGTGCCAGCTCCCCTCGGGACGAGCAGTACTTC
CDR3 protein: CASSPRDEQYF

D gene: -
V gene: TRBV7-2
clone size: -
J gene: TRBJ2-7
CDR3 DNA: TGTGCCAGCAGCTTAGAAGGGGGGAGCTCCTACGAGCAGTACTTC
CDR3 protein: CASSLEGGSSYEQYF

D gene: -
V gene: TRBV2
clone size: -
J gene: TRBJ1-2
CDR3 DNA: TGTGCCAGCGACGCCGGGGCTAACTATGGCTACACCTTC
CDR3 protein: CASDAGANYGYTF

D gene: -
V gene: TRBV10-3
clone size: few
J gene: TRBJ1-1
CDR3 DNA: TGTGCCATCAGTGAAGTTGGGCGCGGGGACACTGAAGCTTTCTTT
CDR3 protein: CAISEVGRGDTEAFF

D gene: -
V gene: TRBV19
clone size: -
J gene: TRBJ2-3
CDR3 DNA: TGTGCCAGTAGTACTGGCAGGGCCTCGGATACGCAGTATTTT
CDR3 protein: CASSTGRASDTQYF

D gene: TRBD2
V gene: TRBV29-1
clone size: -
J gene: TRBJ2-5
CDR3 DNA: TGCAGCGTTGAAGTGGGCAGCCGTTGGAGGCGGGGGGAGACCCAGTACTTC
CDR3 protein: CSVEVGSRWRRGETQYF

D gene: -
V gene: TRBV6-6
clone size: few
J gene: TRBJ2-5
CDR3 DNA: TGTGCCAGCAGGAGACGGGCTCGTCTATGGGAGACCCAGTACTTC
CDR3 protein: CASRRRARLWETQYF

D gene: TRBD1
V gene: TRBV7-9
clone size: -
J gene: TRBJ2-7
CDR3 DNA: TGTGCCAGCAGCGGAGGGACAGGGCGATCCTACGAGCAGTACTTC
CDR3 protein: CASSGGTGRSYEQYF

D gene: TRBD1
V gene: TRBV6-1
clone size: -
J gene: TRBJ1-2
CDR3 DNA: TGTGCCAGCAGTGGGGCGACAGGGGGCAAGAACTATGGCTACACCTTC
CDR3 protein: CASSGATGGKNYGYTF

D gene: -
V gene: TRBV27
clone size: once
J gene: TRBJ1-5
CDR3 DNA: TGTGCCAGCAGTTCATGGGGAGAGCCCCAGCATTTT
CDR3 protein: CASSSWGEPQHF

D gene: -
V gene: TRBV5-6
clone size: few
J gene: TRBJ1-6
CDR3 DNA: TGTGCCAGCAGCTTGGGGCCCTTTTATAATTCACCCCTCCACTTT
CDR3 protein: CASSLGPFYNSPLHF

D gene: TRBD1
V gene: TRBV5-1
clone size: -
J gene: TRBJ1-2
CDR3 DNA: TGCGCCAGCAGCTGGGGACAGCCGACTAACTATGGCTACACCTTC
CDR3 protein: CASSWGQPTNYGYTF

D gene: -
V gene: TRBV12-5
clone size: -
J gene: TRBJ2-5
CDR3 DNA: TGTGCTAGTGGTAAAGGGGAGACCCAGTACTTC
CDR3 protein: CASGKGETQYF

D gene: -
V gene: TRBV7-9
clone size: -
J gene: TRBJ2-6
CDR3 DNA: TGTGCCAGCAGCCCAAATACAGGGTTCCCGGGTGGGGCCAACGTCCTGACTTTC
CDR3 protein: CASSPNTGFPGGANVLTF

D gene: -
V gene: TRBV2
clone size: -
J gene: TRBJ2-7
CDR3 DNA: TGTGCCAGCAGGGTCAGGGCGGGCGAGCAGTACTTC
CDR3 protein: CASRVRAGEQYF

D gene: TRBD1
V gene: TRBV7-9
clone size: -
J gene: TRBJ1-2
CDR3 DNA: TGTGCCAGCAGCTTGGGACAGGGGGGGAGCCATGGCTACACCTTC
CDR3 protein: CASSLGQGGSHGYTF

D gene: -
V gene: TRBV6-1
clone size: -
J gene: TRBJ2-1
CDR3 DNA: TGTGCCAGCAGTCAATACAATGAGCAGTTCTTC
CDR3 protein: CASSQYNEQFF

D gene: -
V gene: TRBV7-6
clone size: -
J gene: TRBJ1-5
CDR3 DNA: TGTGCCAGCAGCCCGGGACAATTTGGGGGCAATCAGCCCCAGCATTTT
CDR3 protein: CASSPGQFGGNQPQHF

D gene: TRBD2
V gene: TRBV19
clone size: -
J gene: TRBJ2-5
CDR3 DNA: TGTGCCAGTAGTATTGGTGTAGCGGGAGGGCCTGGGGAGACCCAGTACTTC
CDR3 protein: CASSIGVAGGPGETQYF

D gene: TRBD2
V gene: TRBV9
clone size: -
J gene: TRBJ2-5
CDR3 DNA: TGTGCCAGCAGCCCCGGGACTAGCCGGTGGGGTGAGACCCAGTACTTC
CDR3 protein: CASSPGTSRWGETQYF

D gene: -
V gene: TRBV30
clone size: -
J gene: TRBJ2-5
CDR3 DNA: TGTGCCTGGAGTGTTCTAAGGGGGTGGGAGACCCAGTACTTC
CDR3 protein: CAWSVLRGWETQYF

D gene: -
V gene: TRBV7-2
clone size: few
J gene: TRBJ1-2
CDR3 DNA: TGTGCCAGCAGCTTAGCGGGCAGGAACTATGGCTACACCTTC
CDR3 protein: CASSLAGRNYGYTF

D gene: -
V gene: TRBV10-3
clone size: -
J gene: TRBJ2-3
CDR3 DNA: TGTGCCATCAGTGGGTTACTAGGTGATACGCAGTATTTT
CDR3 protein: CAISGLLGDTQYF

D gene: TRBD1
V gene: TRBV28
clone size: -
J gene: TRBJ2-3
CDR3 DNA: TGTGCCAGCAGGAGGACAGGGGTTGGCACAGATACGCAGTATTTT
CDR3 protein: CASRRTGVGTDTQYF